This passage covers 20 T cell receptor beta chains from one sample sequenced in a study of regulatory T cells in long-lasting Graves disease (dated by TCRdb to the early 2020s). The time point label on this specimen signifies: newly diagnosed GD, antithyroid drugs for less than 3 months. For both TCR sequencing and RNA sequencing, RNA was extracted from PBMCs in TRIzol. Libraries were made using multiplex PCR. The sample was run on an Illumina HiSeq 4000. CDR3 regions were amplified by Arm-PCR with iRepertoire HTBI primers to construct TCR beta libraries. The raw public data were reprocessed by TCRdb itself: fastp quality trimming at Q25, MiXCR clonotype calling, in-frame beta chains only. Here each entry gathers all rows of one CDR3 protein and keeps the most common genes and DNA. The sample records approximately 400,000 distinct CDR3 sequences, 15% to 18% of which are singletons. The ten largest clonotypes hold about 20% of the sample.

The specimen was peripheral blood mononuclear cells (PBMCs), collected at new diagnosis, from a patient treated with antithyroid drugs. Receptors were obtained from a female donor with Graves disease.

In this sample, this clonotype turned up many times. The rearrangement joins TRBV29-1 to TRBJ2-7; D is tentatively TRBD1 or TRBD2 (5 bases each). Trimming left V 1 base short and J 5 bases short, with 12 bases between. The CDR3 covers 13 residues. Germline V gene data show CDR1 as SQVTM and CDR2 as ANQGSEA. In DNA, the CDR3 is TGCAGCGTTGAAGTTTCGGGGCTCCACGAGCAGTACTTC. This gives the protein CSVEVSGLHEQYF.

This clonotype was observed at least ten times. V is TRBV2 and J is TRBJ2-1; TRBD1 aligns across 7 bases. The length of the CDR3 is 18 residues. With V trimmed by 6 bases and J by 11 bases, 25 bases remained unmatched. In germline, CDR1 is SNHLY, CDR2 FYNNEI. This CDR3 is CASSGHEPWDSFKGKQFF. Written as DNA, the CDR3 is TGTGCCAGCAGCGGCCATGAACCCTGGGACAGTTTTAAGGGGAAGCAGTTCTTC.

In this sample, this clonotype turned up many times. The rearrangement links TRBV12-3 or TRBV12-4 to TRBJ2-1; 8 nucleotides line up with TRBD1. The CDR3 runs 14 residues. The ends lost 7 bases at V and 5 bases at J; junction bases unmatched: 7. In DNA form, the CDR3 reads TGTGCCAGCACCAAGGACAGGGTCAACAATGAGCAGTTCTTC. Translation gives CASTKDRVNNEQFF.

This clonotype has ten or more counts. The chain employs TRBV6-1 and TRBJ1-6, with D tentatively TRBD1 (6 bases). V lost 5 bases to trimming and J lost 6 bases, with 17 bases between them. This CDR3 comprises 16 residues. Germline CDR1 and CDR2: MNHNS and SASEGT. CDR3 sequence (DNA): TGTGCCAGCAGTCCCTTCAGGGGCTTGACTAATTCACCCCTCCACTTT. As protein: CASSPFRGLTNSPLHF.

CDR3 loop: CASSQGVGRSNNSPLHF. In DNA form, the CDR3 reads TGCGCCAGCAGCCAAGGGGTCGGACGGTCGAATAATTCACCCCTCCACTTT. The gene calls are TRBV4-1 and TRBJ1-6; D uncertain. Trimming stripped 1 base from V and 5 bases from J, with 15 bases between. CDR1 and CDR2 (germline): MGHRA, YSYEKL. This CDR3 contains 17 residues.

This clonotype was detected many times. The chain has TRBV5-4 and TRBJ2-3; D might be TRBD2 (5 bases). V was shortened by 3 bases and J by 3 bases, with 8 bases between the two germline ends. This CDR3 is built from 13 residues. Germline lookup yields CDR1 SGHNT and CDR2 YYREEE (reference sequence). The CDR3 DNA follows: TGTGCCAGCAGCTGGAAGCGGACAGATACGCAGTATTTT. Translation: CASSWKRTDTQYF.

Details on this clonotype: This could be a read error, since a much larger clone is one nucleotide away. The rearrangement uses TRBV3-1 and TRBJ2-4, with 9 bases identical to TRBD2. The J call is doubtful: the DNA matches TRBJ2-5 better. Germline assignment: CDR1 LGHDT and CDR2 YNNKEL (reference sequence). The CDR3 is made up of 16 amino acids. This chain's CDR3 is CASSQQVAGAAGTQYF. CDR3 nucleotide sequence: TGTGCCAGCAGCCAACAAGTAGCGGGAGCAGCGGGGACCCAGTACTTC.

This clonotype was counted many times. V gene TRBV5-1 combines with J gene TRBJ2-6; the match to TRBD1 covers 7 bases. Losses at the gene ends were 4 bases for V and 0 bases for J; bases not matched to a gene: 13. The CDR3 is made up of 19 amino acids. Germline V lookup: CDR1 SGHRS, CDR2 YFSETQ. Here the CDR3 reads CASSPSGPGGISGANVLTF. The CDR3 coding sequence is TGCGCCAGCAGCCCATCTGGGCCAGGGGGAATCTCTGGGGCCAACGTCCTGACTTTC.

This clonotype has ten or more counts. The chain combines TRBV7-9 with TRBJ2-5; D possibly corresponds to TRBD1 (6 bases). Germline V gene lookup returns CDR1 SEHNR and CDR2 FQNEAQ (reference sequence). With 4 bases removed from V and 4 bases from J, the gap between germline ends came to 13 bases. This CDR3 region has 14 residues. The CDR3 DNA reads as TGTGCCAGCAGCTCGGACAGAGTGACAGAGACCCAGTACTTC. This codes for CASSSDRVTETQYF. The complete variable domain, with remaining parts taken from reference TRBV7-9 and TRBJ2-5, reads DTGVSQNPRHKITKRGQNVTFRCDPISEHNRLYWYRQTLGQGPEFLTYFQNEAQLEKSRLLSDRFSAERPKGSFSTLEIQRTEQGDSAMYLCASSSDRVTETQYFGPGTRLLVL.

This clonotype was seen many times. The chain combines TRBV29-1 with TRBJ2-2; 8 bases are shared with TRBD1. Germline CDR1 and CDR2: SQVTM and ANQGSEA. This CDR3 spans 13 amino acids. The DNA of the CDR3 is TGCAGTGTAGGGACAGGGAACACCGGGGAGCTGTTTTTT. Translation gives CSVGTGNTGELFF.

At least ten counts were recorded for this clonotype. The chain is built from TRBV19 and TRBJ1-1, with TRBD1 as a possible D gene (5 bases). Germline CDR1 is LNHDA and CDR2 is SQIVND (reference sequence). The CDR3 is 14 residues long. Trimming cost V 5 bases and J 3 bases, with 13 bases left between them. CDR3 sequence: CASSPLEGDTEAFF. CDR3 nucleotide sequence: TGTGCCAGTAGTCCCCTGGAAGGGGACACTGAAGCTTTCTTT.

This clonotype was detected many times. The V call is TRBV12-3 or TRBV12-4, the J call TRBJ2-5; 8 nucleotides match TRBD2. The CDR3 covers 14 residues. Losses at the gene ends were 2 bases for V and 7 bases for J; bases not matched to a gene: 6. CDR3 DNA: TGTGCCAGCAGTTTAAGGACTAGCAGGGCGACCCAGTACTTC. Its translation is CASSLRTSRATQYF.

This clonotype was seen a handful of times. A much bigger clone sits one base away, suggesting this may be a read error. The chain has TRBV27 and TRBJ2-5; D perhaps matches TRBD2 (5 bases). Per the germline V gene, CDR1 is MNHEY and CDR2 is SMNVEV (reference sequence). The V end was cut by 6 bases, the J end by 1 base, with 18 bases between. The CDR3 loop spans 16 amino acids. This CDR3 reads CASSKAGISPQETQYF. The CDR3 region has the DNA TGTGCCAGCAGCAAGGCCGGGATTAGCCCCCAAGAGACCCAGTACTTC.

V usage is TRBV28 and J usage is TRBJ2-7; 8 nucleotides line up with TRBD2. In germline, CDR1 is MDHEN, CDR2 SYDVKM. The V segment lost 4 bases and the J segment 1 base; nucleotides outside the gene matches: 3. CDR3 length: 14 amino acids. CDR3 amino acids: CASSSGGGSYEQYF. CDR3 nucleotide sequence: TGTGCCAGCAGTTCCGGGGGGGGTTCCTACGAGCAGTACTTC. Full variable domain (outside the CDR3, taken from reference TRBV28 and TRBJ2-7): DVKVTQSSRYLVKRTGEKVFLECVQDMDHENMFWYRQDPGLGLRLIYFSYDVKMKEKGDIPEGYSVSREKKERFSLILESASTNQTSMYLCASSSGGGSYEQYFGPGTRLTVT.

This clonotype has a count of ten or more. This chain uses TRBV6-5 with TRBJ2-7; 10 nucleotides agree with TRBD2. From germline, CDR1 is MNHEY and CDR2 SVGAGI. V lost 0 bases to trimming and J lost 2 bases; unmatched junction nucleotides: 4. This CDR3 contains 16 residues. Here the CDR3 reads CASSYSRSGGTYEQYF. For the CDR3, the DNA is TGTGCCAGCAGTTACTCCCGTAGCGGGGGGACCTACGAGCAGTACTTC.

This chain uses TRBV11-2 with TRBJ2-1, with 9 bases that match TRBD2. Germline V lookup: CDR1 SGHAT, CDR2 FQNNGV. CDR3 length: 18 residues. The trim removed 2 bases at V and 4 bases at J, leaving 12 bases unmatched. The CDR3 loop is CASSLKAGGPAAYNEQFF. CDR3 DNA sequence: TGTGCCAGCAGCTTAAAGGCGGGAGGGCCCGCAGCTTACAATGAGCAGTTCTTC.

CDR3 DNA: TGTGCCAGCAGTGGGGCCGAGGGCACCTACGAGCAGTACTTC. This encodes CASSGAEGTYEQYF. The chain couples TRBV12-3 or TRBV12-4 to TRBJ2-7; D may match TRBD1 or TRBD2 (5 bases each). Trimming left V 5 bases short and J 2 bases short, with 13 bases between. There are 14 residues in the CDR3.

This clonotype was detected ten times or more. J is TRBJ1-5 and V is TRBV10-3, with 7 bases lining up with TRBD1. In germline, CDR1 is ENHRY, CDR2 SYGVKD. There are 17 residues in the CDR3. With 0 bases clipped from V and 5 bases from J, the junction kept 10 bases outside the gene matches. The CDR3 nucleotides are TGTGCCATCAGTGAGTCTCCCCCCCTGAGGGGGCATCAGCCCCAGCATTTT. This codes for CAISESPPLRGHQPQHF.

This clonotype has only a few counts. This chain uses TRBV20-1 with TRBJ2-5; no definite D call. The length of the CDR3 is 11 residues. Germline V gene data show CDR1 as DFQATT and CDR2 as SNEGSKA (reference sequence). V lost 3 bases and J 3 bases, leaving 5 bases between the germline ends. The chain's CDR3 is CSASPKETQYF. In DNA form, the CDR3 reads TGCAGTGCTAGCCCAAAAGAGACCCAGTACTTC.

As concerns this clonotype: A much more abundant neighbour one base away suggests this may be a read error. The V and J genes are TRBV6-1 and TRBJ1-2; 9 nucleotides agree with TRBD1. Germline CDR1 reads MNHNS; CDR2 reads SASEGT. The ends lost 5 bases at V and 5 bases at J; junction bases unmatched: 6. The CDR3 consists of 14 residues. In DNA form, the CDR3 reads TGTGCCAGCAGTCTGGGACAGGGCTTTTATGGCTACACCTTC. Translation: CASSLGQGFYGYTF.